The sequence of this T cell receptor (beta chain) was determined in a study of chemoradiotherapy in HPV16-positive cancers. This clone was seen more than once but under ten times. The antigen is not known. TCRdb's copy holds only in-frame clones and misses some; the assay was immunoSEQ multiplex PCR. The table shows under 8,500 clones, with around four fifths occurring only once. Study results and caveats: Better recurrence-free survival went with HPV-responsive T-cell expansion in HPV16-positive patients. Non-HPV-specific T cells did not expand in tumors during treatment, whereas candidate HPV-specific clones and E7-related motifs did.

Deletions cut 6 bases from V and 4 bases from J, with 19 bases between. CDR1 and CDR2 (germline): SGHTA, FQGNSA. The CDR3 is 15 amino acids. The sequence came from a human donor with HPV-associated anogenital cancer. The V gene is TRBV7-2, the J gene TRBJ2-7; D is possibly TRBD1 (7 bases). The source was tumor tissue, collected from a patient who underwent chemoradiotherapy. The CDR3 coding sequence is TGTGCCAGCAGATCGAGCCCAGGGGGGAAGTACGAGCAGTACTTC. Translating it yields CASRSSPGGKYEQYF.